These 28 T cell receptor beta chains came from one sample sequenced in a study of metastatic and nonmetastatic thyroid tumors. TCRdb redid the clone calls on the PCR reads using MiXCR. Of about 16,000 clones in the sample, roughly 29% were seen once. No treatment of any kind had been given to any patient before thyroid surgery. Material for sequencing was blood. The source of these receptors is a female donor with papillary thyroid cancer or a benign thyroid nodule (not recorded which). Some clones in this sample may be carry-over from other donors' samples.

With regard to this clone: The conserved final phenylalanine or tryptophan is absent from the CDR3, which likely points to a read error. For the CDR3, the DNA is TGTGCCAGCAGTTCATGGATTGAAAATGAGCAGTTCTCC. Its translation is CASSSWIENEQFS. V usage is TRBV12-3 or TRBV12-4 and J usage is TRBJ2-1; D unclear. The CDR3 is 13 amino acids. The ends were cut back, 4 bases at V and 7 bases at J, with 11 bases in the middle.

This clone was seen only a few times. The CDR3 coding sequence is TGTGCCATCTCTGGGGGCGGGATGGAGCAGTTCTTC. As protein: CAISGGGMEQFF. The genes are TRBV6-1 and TRBJ2-1, with D possibly being TRBD1 or TRBD2 (6 bases each). The CDR3 is 12 amino acids. The germline gives CDR1 MNHNS, CDR2 SASEGT. V dropped 10 bases and J dropped 10 bases, with 17 bases sitting between them.

The CDR3 nucleotides read TGTGCCAGCAGTGAAGGAGGGGTGCTCTACGAGCAGTACTTC. Its protein product is CASSEGGVLYEQYF. This sequence joins TRBV6-1 and TRBJ2-7; D is tentatively TRBD1 or TRBD2 (5 bases each). V was cut by 1 base and J by 3 bases, with 10 bases left in between. Germline lookup yields CDR1 MNHNS and CDR2 SASEGT. This CDR3 is built from 14 residues.

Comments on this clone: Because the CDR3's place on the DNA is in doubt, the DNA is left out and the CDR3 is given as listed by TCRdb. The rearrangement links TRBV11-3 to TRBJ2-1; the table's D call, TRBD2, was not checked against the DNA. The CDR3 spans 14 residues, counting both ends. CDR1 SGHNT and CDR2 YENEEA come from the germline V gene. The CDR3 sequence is CASIFGGGAEEHFF.

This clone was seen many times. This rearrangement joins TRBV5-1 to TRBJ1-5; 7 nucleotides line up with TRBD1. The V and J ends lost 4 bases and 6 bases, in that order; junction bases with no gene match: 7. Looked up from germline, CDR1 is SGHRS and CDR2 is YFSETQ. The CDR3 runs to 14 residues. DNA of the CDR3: TGCGCCAGCAGCCCCCAGGGGGGGGGTCAGCCCCAGCATTTT. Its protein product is CASSPQGGGQPQHF. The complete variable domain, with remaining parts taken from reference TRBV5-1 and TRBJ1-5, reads KAGVTQTPRYLIKTRGQQVTLSCSPISGHRSVSWYQQTPGQGLQFLFEYFSETQRNKGNFPGRFSGRQFSNSRSEMNVSTLELGDSALYLCASSPQGGGQPQHFGDGTRLSIL.

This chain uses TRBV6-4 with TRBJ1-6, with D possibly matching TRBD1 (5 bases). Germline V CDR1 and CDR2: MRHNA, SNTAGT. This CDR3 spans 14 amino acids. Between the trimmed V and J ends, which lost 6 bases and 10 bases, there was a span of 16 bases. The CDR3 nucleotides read TGTGCCAGCAGGCGGTGGGGGTTGGTCTCACCCCTCCACTTT. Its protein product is CASRRWGLVSPLHF.

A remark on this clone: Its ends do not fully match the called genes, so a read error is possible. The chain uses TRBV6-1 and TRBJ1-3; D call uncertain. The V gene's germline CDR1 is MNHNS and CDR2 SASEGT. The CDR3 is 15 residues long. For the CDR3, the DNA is TGTGCGAGCAGTCAAGCGATGCACTCTGGACACACCATATATTTT. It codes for CASSQAMHSGHTIYF.

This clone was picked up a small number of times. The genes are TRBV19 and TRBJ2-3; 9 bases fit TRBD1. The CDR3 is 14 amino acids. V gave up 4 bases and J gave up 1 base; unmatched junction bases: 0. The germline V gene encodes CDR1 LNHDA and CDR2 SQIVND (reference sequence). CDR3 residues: CASSRTGGTDTQYF. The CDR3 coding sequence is TGTGCCAGTAGTAGGACAGGGGGCACAGATACGCAGTATTTT.

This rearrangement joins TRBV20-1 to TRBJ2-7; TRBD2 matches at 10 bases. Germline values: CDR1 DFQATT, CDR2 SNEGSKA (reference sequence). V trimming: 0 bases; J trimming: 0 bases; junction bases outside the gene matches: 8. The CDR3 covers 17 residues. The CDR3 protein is CSARDIEREGLSYEQYF. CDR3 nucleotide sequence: TGCAGTGCTAGAGATATCGAGCGGGAGGGGCTCTCCTACGAGCAGTACTTC.

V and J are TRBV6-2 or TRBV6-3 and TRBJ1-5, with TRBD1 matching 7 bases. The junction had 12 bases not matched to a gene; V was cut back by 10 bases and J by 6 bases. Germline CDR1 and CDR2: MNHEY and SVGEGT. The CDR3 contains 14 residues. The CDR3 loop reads CANIYKRGLQPQHF. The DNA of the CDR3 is TGTGCCAACATTTACAAAAGGGGGCTTCAGCCCCAGCATTTT.

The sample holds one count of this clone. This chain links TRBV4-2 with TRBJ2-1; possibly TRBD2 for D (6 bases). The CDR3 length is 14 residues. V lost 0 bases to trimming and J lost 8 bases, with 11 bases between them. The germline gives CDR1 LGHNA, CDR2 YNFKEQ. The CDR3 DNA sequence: TGTGCCAGCAGCCAAGATGCGGGGTGGGATGAGCAGTTCTTC. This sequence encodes CASSQDAGWDEQFF.

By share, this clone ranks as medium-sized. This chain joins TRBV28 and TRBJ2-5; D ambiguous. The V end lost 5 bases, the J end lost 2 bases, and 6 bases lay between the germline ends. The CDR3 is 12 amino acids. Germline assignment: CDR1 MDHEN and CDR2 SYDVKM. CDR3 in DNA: TGTGCCAGCAGTATAATACAAGAGACCCAGTACTTC. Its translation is CASSIIQETQYF. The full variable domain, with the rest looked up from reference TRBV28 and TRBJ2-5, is DVKVTQSSRYLVKRTGEKVFLECVQDMDHENMFWYRQDPGLGLRLIYFSYDVKMKEKGDIPEGYSVSREKKERFSLILESASTNQTSMYLCASSIIQETQYFGPGTRLLVL.

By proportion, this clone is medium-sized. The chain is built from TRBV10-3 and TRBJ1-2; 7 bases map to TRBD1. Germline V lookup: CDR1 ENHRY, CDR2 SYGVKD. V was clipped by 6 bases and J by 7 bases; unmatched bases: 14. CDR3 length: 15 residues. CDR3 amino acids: CAIRGTGEGAGGYTF. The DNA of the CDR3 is TGTGCCATCAGGGGGACCGGGGAGGGGGCAGGTGGCTACACCTTC.

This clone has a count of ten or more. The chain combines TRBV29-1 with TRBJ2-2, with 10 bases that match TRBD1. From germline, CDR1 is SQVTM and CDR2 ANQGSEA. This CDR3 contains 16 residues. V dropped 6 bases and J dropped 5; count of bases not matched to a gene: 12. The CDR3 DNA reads TGCAGCGTGGCGGTGACAGGGGGCGCAGGGACCGGGGAGCTGTTTTTT. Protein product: CSVAVTGGAGTGELFF.

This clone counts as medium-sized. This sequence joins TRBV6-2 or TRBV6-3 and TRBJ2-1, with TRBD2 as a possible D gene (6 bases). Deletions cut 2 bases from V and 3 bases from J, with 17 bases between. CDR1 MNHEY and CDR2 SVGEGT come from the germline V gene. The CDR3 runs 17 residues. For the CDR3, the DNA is TGTGCCAGCAGTTACCCGGGACGACCGGGAGACTACAATGAGCAGTTCTTC. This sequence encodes CASSYPGRPGDYNEQFF.

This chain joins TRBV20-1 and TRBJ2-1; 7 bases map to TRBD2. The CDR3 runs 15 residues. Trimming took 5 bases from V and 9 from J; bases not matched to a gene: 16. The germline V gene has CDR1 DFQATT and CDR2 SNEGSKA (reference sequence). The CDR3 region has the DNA TGCAGTGCTGGCGGGAAAGCGGGAACGGCATTTGAGCAGTTCTTC. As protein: CSAGGKAGTAFEQFF.

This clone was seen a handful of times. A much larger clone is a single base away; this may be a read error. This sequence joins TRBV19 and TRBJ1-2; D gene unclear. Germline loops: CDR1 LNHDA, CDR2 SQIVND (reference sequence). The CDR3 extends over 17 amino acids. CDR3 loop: CASSKGAWQSGNYGYAF. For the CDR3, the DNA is TGTGCCAGCAGTAAAGGAGCGTGGCAGTCCGGTAACTATGGCTACGCCTTC.

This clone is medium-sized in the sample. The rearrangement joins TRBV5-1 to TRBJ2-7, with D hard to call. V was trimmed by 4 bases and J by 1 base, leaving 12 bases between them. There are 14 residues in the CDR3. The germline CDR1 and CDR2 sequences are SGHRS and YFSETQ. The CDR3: CASSPHDNSYEQYF. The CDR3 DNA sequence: TGCGCCAGCAGCCCACACGACAATTCCTACGAGCAGTACTTC.

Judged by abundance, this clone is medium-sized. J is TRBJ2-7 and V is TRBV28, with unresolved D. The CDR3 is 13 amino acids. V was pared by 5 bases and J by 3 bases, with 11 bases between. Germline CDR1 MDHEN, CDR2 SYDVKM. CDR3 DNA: TGTGCCAGCAGTGCGCAGAAGGGCTACGAGCAGTACTTC. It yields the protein CASSAQKGYEQYF.

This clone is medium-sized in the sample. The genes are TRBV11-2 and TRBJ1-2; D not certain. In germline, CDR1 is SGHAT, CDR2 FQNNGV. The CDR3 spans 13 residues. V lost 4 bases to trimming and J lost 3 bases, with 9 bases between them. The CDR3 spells CASSSGPDYGYTF. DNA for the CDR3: TGTGCCAGCAGCTCCGGCCCTGACTATGGCTACACCTTC.

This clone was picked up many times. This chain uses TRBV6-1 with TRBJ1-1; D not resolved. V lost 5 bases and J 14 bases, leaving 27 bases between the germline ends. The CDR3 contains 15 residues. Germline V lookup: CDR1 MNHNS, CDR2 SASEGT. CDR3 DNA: TGTGCCAGCAGTTATACTCCGGGTGGGGTCACTGGAGCCTTCTTT. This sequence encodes CASSYTPGGVTGAFF.

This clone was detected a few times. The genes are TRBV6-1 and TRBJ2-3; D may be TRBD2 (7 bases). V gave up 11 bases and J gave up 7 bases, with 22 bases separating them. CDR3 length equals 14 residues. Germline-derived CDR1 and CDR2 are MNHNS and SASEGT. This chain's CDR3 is CAVENGGAAYTQYF. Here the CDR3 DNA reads TGTGCCGTAGAAAATGGGGGGGCGGCATATACGCAGTATTTT.

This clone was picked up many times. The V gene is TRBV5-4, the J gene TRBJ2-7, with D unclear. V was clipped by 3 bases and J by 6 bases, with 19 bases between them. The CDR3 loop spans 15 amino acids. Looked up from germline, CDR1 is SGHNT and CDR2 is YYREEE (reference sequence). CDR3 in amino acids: CASSSLNGVLLEQYF. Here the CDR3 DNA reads TGTGCCAGCAGCTCCCTTAATGGGGTCCTCCTCGAGCAGTACTTC. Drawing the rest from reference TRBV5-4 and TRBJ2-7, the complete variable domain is ETGVTQSPTHLIKTRGQQVTLRCSSQSGHNTVSWYQQALGQGPQFIFQYYREEENGRGNFPPRFSGLQFPNYSSELNVNALELDDSALYLCASSSLNGVLLEQYFGPGTRLTVT.

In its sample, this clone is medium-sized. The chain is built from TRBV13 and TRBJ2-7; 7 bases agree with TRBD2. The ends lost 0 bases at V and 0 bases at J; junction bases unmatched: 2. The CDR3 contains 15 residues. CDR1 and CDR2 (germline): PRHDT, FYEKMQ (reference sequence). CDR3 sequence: CASSLGGRGSYEQYF. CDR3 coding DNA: TGTGCCAGCAGCTTAGGGGGGAGGGGCTCCTACGAGCAGTACTTC. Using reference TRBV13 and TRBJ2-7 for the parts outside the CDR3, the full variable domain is AAGVIQSPRHLIKEKRETATLKCYPIPRHDTVYWYQQGPGQDPQFLISFYEKMQSDKGSIPDRFSAQQFSDYHSELNMSSLELGDSALYFCASSLGGRGSYEQYFGPGTRLTVT.

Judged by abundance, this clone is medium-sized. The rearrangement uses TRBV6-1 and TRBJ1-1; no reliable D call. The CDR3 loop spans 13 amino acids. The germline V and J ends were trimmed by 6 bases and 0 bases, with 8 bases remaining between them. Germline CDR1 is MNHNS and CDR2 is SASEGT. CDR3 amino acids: CASSPHMNTEAFF. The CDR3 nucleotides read TGTGCCAGCAGCCCTCATATGAACACTGAAGCTTTCTTT.

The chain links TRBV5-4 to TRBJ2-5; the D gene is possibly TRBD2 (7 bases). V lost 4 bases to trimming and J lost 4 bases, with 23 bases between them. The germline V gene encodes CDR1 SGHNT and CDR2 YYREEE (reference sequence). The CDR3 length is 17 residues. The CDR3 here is CASSPVGGGAFRETQYF. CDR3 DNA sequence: TGTGCCAGCAGCCCGGTGGGAGGGGGGGCATTTCGAGAGACCCAGTACTTC.

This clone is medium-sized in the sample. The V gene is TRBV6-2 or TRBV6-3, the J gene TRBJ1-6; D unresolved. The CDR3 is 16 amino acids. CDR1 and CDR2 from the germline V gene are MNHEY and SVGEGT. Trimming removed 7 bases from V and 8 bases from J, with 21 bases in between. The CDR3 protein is CASKVARSGTYSPLHF. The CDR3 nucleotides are TGTGCCAGCAAGGTGGCGAGGTCCGGTACATATTCACCCCTCCACTTT.

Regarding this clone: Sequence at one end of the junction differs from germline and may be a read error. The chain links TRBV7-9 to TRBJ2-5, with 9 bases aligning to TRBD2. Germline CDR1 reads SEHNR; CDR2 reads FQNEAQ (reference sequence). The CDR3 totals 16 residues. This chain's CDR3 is CASVLTSGDSQDTQYF. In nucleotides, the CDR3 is TGTGCCAGCGTCTTGACTAGCGGTGACTCTCAAGATACCCAGTACTTC.